One and the same sample provided the 22 T cell receptor beta chains below, sequenced in a study of beta chain features in type 1 diabetes. Reverse transcribing all isolated RNA meant expressed TCRB transcripts were sequenced. TCRdb's table, derived via immunoSEQ multiplex PCR, lists solely in-frame clones and lacks some. Seen here are some 410,000 clones, about 15% observed once, and the top ten hold roughly 0.035%. Sequences were obtained from naive CD4+ T cells from blood. The receptors come from a man under 40 in good health.

This clone appeared a few times. The chain uses TRBV7-9 and TRBJ1-1; perhaps TRBD1 as D (6 bases). Germline assignment: CDR1 SEHNR and CDR2 FQNEAQ (reference sequence). The CDR3 spans 15 residues. Trimming pared 5 bases from V and 2 bases from J, leaving 15 bases between. Here the CDR3 reads CASSPSGALNTEAFF. The CDR3 DNA sequence: TGTGCCAGCAGCCCCTCAGGGGCACTCAACACTGAAGCTTTCTTT. Together with reference TRBV7-9 and TRBJ1-1, the CDR3 gives the full variable domain: DTGVSQNPRHKITKRGQNVTFRCDPISEHNRLYWYRQTLGQGPEFLTYFQNEAQLEKSRLLSDRFSAERPKGSFSTLEIQRTEQGDSAMYLCASSPSGALNTEAFFGQGTRLTVV.

Notes on this clone: At one boundary the junction diverges from the germline segment, which might be a read error. The V and J genes are TRBV18 and TRBJ2-4, with 7 bases fitting TRBD1. Germline V CDR1 and CDR2: KGHSH, LQKENI. CDR3 size: 13 residues. The CDR3 here is CASSDRATNIQYF. In DNA, the CDR3 is TGTGCCAGCTCCGACAGGGCCACAAACATTCAGTACTTC.

The chain carries TRBV11-3 and TRBJ2-7; possibly TRBD1 for D (5 bases). Between the trimmed V and J ends, which lost 0 bases and 6 bases, there was a span of 9 bases. CDR1 is SGHNT, CDR2 YENEEA, per germline. The CDR3 contains 13 residues. The CDR3 DNA is TGTGCCAGCAGCTTAGATCCAGGGTTCGAGCAGTACGTC. Residues: CASSLDPGFEQYV.

CDR3 sequence (DNA): TGCAGTGCCCCGGAGGTAGGCTACACCTTC. Its translation: CSAPEVGYTF. The chain employs TRBV20-1 and TRBJ1-2; D unresolved. Between the trimmed V and J ends, which lost 6 bases and 8 bases, there was a span of 10 bases. The CDR3 runs 10 residues. Germline CDR1 is DFQATT and CDR2 is SNEGSKA (reference sequence).

The chain has TRBV7-2 and TRBJ2-7; 8 positions agree with TRBD1. The CDR3 contains 17 residues. Germline V CDR1 and CDR2: SGHTA, FQGNSA. V lost 1 base, J lost 0 bases, and 8 bases stayed unmatched. CDR3: CASSLGQGNLLSYEQYF. CDR3 DNA sequence: TGTGCCAGCAGCTTAGGACAGGGGAATTTACTCTCCTACGAGCAGTACTTC.

This clone was found a few times. The genes are TRBV29-1 and TRBJ1-1; 9 bases line up with TRBD1. This CDR3 comprises 15 residues. In germline, CDR1 is SQVTM, CDR2 ANQGSEA. Losses at the gene ends were 6 bases for V and 5 bases for J; bases not matched to a gene: 13. The CDR3 spells CSVYRDRVFGTEAFF. CDR3 nucleotides: TGCAGCGTCTACCGGGACAGGGTTTTTGGTACTGAAGCTTTCTTT.

The chain carries TRBV5-1 and TRBJ2-4, with D hard to call. The germline V gene encodes CDR1 SGHRS and CDR2 YFSETQ. The V gene lost 2 bases and the J gene lost 6 bases, with 9 bases spanning the gap. This CDR3 has 13 residues. Here the CDR3 DNA reads TGCGCCAGCAGCTTTGAGTTGCCAAACATTCAGTACTTC. Residues: CASSFELPNIQYF.

The V and J genes are TRBV5-1 and TRBJ1-2, with D unresolved. Germline V CDR1 and CDR2: SGHRS, YFSETQ. The V and J ends lost 0 bases and 4 bases respectively, with 10 bases between them. The CDR3 contains 14 residues. The CDR3 bases are TGCGCCAGCAGCTTGGATAACCTGCTCTATGGCTACACCTTC. This encodes CASSLDNLLYGYTF.

The chain employs TRBV7-9 and TRBJ1-1; D may be TRBD1 (6 bases). Trimming took off 10 bases at V and 6 bases at J, with 15 bases between the two ends. This CDR3 has 12 amino acids. In germline, CDR1 is SEHNR, CDR2 FQNEAQ (reference sequence). The CDR3 region has the DNA TGTGCCATCAACCAGGGGTATGCTGAAGCTTTCTTT. As protein: CAINQGYAEAFF.

A few counts support this clone. The rearrangement links TRBV14 to TRBJ1-2; the D gene is possibly TRBD1 (5 bases). The CDR3 totals 14 residues. Germline V gene data show CDR1 as SGHDN and CDR2 as FVKESK. V was trimmed by 1 base and J by 4 bases, leaving 10 bases between them. The CDR3 spells CASSQVRQSYGYTF. CDR3 DNA sequence: TGTGCCAGCAGCCAAGTTCGACAGTCCTATGGCTACACCTTC.

The rearrangement links TRBV5-1 to TRBJ2-1; 10 bases fit TRBD2. With 7 bases clipped from V and 4 bases from J, the junction kept 5 bases outside the gene matches. Germline V gene sequence: CDR1 SGHRS, CDR2 YFSETQ. The length of the CDR3 is 14 residues. CDR3: CASQLAGRYNEQFF. As DNA, the CDR3 is TGCGCCAGCCAACTAGCGGGGCGGTACAATGAGCAGTTCTTC.

In this sample, this clone turned up a few times. V gene TRBV29-1 combines with J gene TRBJ2-5; 12 nucleotides match TRBD2. The germline gives CDR1 SQVTM, CDR2 ANQGSEA. Trimming took 4 bases from V and 4 from J; bases not matched to a gene: 7. The CDR3 contains 15 residues. CDR3 loop: CSVGTLAGGGETQYF. For the CDR3, the DNA is TGCAGCGTTGGGACACTAGCGGGAGGCGGAGAGACCCAGTACTTC.

This clone was counted only a few times. This chain connects TRBV7-9 to TRBJ1-6; D not certain. The germline gives CDR1 SEHNR, CDR2 FQNEAQ (reference sequence). The CDR3 is 13 amino acids. Trimming removed 3 bases at V and 7 bases at J, with 7 bases between. CDR3 in DNA: TGTGCCAGCAGCTTCGGGTCCAATTCACCCCTCCACTTT. Encoded protein: CASSFGSNSPLHF.

This clone appeared a few times. This chain uses TRBV6-1 with TRBJ2-3; D is possibly TRBD1 or TRBD2 (5 bases each). V lost 4 bases and J 2 bases, leaving 16 bases between the germline ends. In germline, CDR1 is MNHNS, CDR2 SASEGT. This CDR3 is 16 amino acids long. In DNA, the CDR3 is TGTGCCAGCAGTGCTGTGGGTGGGGGAGCCACAGATACGCAGTATTTT. It specifies CASSAVGGGATDTQYF.

The rearrangement links TRBV7-9 to TRBJ2-7, with a weak D call TRBD1 (5 bases). V was shortened by 5 bases and J by 6 bases, with 17 bases between the two germline ends. The CDR3 totals 14 residues. In germline, CDR1 is SEHNR, CDR2 FQNEAQ (reference sequence). The CDR3 region is CASSLFAGFGEQYF. In DNA form, the CDR3 reads TGTGCCAGCAGCCTCTTCGCAGGGTTCGGCGAGCAGTACTTC.

This clone appeared a few times. The chain is built from TRBV7-9 and TRBJ1-2; D unclear. Between the trimmed V and J ends, which lost 8 bases and 0 bases, there was a span of 13 bases. This CDR3 has 14 amino acids. The germline V gene has CDR1 SEHNR and CDR2 FQNEAQ (reference sequence). As DNA, the CDR3 is TGTGCCAGCCGTCTTGAGGGCACTAACTATGGCTACACCTTC. Protein product: CASRLEGTNYGYTF.

V gene TRBV7-2 combines with J gene TRBJ2-7; TRBD1 aligns across 7 bases. Germline CDR1 and CDR2: SGHTA and FQGNSA. V trimming: 0 bases; J trimming: 2 bases; junction bases outside the gene matches: 4. The CDR3 length is 15 residues. The CDR3: CASSLAPTGTYEQYV. The CDR3 nucleotides read TGTGCCAGCAGCTTAGCGCCGACAGGGACCTACGAGCAGTACGTC.

The V and J genes are TRBV30 and TRBJ1-5; D gene ambiguous. This CDR3 region has 14 residues. Germline V gene data show CDR1 as GTSNPN and CDR2 as SVGIG (reference sequence). V lost 5 bases, J lost 3 bases, and 14 bases lay in between. The CDR3 is CAWSPWRYNQPQHF. CDR3 in DNA: TGTGCCTGGTCTCCGTGGAGATACAATCAGCCCCAGCATTTT.

This chain links TRBV10-3 with TRBJ2-3; tentatively, D is TRBD2 (6 bases). Germline CDR1 ENHRY, CDR2 SYGVKD. The CDR3 sequence is 15 residues long. The V end was cut by 2 bases, the J end by 0 bases, with 9 bases between. The CDR3 protein is CAISEGGSSTDTQYF. The CDR3 nucleotides read TGTGCCATCAGTGAGGGAGGGAGTAGCACAGATACGCAGTATTTT.

The rearrangement links TRBV28 to TRBJ2-7; D gene ambiguous. Germline CDR1 reads MDHEN; CDR2 reads SYDVKM. Deletions cut 6 bases from V and 3 bases from J, with 9 bases between. The CDR3 runs to 12 residues. This chain's CDR3 is CASSPDDYEQYV. The CDR3 DNA follows: TGTGCCAGCAGCCCCGACGACTACGAGCAGTACGTC.

The J gene is TRBJ1-2, the V gene TRBV30; 7 nucleotides align to TRBD1. Germline values: CDR1 GTSNPN, CDR2 SVGIG (reference sequence). This CDR3 spans 11 amino acids. With V trimmed by 7 bases and J by 7 bases, 6 bases remained unmatched. CDR3 DNA sequence: TGTGCCTCACATCAGGGGGGTGGCTACACCTTC. Protein: CASHQGGGYTF.

J is TRBJ2-4 and V is TRBV5-4; TRBD2 aligns across 7 bases. Germline values: CDR1 SGHNT, CDR2 YYREEE (reference sequence). The CDR3 is 17 residues long. J was trimmed by 1 base and V by 0 bases; bases with no gene match: 7. CDR3 bases: TGTGCCAGCAGCTTGGGGGAGGGCCTAGGGGCCAAAAACATTCAGTACTTC. This translates into CASSLGEGLGAKNIQYF.